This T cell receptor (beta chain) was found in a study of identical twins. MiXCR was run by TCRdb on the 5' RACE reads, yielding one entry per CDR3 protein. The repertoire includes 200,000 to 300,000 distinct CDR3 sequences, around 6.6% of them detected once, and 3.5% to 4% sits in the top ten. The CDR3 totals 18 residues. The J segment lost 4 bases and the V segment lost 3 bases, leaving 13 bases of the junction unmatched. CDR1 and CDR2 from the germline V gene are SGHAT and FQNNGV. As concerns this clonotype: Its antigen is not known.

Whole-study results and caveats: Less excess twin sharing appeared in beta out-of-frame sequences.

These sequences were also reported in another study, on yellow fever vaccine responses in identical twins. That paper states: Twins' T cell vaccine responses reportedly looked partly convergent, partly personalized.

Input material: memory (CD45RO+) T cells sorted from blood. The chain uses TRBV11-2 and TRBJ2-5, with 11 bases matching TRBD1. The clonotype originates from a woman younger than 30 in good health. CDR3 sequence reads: CASSFLPGQGEEGETQYF. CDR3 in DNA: TGTGCCAGCAGCTTTTTACCGGGACAGGGGGAGGAGGGAGAGACCCAGTACTTC.